This T cell receptor (beta chain) was profiled in a study of control samples from healthy donors and cancer patients. Germline values: CDR1 MDHEN, CDR2 SYDVKM. There are 12 residues in the CDR3. To note about this clone: One end of the junction does not line up with germline, which may come from a read error.

Measured with immunoSEQ multiplex PCR; TCRdb has only the in-frame clones, and not every one. This table has 130,000 to 150,000 clones, about nine tenths appearing once. The chain is built from TRBV28 and TRBJ1-2; TRBD1 matches 7 bases. This clonotype was sampled from a man aged 30 to 45 in good health. The material sequenced was blood. The DNA for the CDR3 is TGTGCCGGCAGGGGGAAGTACTATGGCTACACCTTC. It encodes CAGRGKYYGYTF.